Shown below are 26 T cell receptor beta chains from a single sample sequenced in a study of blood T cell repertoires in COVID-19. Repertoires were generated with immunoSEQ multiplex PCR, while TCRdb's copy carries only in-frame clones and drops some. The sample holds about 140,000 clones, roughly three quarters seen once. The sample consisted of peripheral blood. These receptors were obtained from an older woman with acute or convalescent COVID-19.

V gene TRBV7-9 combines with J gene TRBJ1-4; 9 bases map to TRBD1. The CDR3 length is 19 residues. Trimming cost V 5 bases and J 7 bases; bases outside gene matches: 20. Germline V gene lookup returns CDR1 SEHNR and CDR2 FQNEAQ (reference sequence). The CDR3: CASSPRPGTGSQKGEKLFF. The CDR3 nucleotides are TGTGCCAGCAGCCCCCGTCCCGGGACAGGGTCACAAAAGGGTGAAAAACTGTTTTTT.

The CDR3 loop is CASSLVAPYEQYF. DNA for the CDR3: TGTGCCAGCAGCTTAGTGGCTCCCTACGAGCAGTACTTC. V and J are TRBV7-9 and TRBJ2-7; D gene ambiguous. The V and J ends lost 1 base and 2 bases respectively, with 6 bases between them. The CDR3 is 13 residues long. Germline lookup yields CDR1 SEHNR and CDR2 FQNEAQ (reference sequence).

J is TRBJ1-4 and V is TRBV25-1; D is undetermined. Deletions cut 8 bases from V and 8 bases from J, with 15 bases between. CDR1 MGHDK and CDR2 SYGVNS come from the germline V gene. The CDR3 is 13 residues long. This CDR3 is CASQDGLGEKLFF. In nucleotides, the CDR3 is TGTGCCAGCCAGGACGGACTTGGAGAAAAACTGTTTTTT. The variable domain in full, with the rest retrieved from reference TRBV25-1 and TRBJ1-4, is EADIYQTPRYLVIGTGKKITLECSQTMGHDKMYWYQQDPGMELHLIHYSYGVNSTEKGDLSSESTVSRIRTEHFPLTLESARPSHTSQYLCASQDGLGEKLFFGSGTQLSVL.

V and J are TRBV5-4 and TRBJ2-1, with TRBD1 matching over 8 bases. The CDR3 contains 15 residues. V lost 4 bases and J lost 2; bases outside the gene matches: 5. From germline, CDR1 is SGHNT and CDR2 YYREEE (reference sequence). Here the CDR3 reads CASSRGQVTYNEQFF. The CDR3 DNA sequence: TGTGCCAGCAGCAGGGGACAGGTTACCTACAATGAGCAGTTCTTC.

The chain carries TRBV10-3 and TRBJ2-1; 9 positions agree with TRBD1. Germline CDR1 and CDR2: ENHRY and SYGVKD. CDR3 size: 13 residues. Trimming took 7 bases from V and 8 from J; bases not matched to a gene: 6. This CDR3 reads CAIKDRGVDEQFF. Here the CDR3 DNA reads TGTGCCATCAAGGACAGGGGTGTCGATGAGCAGTTCTTC.

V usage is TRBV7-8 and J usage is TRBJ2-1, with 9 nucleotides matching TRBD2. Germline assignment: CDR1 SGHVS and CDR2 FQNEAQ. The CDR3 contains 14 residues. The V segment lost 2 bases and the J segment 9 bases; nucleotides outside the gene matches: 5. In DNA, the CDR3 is TGTGCCAGCAGCTTAAGTCCTAGCGGGACTGAGCAGTTCTTC. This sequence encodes CASSLSPSGTEQFF.

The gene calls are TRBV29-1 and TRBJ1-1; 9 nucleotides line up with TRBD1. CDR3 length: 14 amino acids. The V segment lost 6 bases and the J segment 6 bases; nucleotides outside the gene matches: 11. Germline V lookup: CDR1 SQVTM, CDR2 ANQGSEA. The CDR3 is CSVALGTGFAEAFF. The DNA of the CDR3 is TGCAGCGTCGCTTTGGGGACAGGGTTTGCTGAAGCTTTCTTT.

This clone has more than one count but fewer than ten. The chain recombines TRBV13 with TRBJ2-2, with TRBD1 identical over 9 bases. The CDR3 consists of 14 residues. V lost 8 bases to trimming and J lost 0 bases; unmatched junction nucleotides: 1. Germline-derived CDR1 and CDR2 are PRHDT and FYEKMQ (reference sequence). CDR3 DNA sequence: TGTGCCAGCCGACAGGGGGCGAACACCGGGGAGCTGTTTTTT. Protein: CASRQGANTGELFF.

The CDR3 coding sequence is TGTGCCAGCAGCTTGCGTAGGGACAGGGGGAATGAAAAACTGTTTTTT. It codes for CASSLRRDRGNEKLFF. The chain carries TRBV5-6 and TRBJ1-4; 11 bases agree with TRBD1. The CDR3 is 16 amino acids. The ends lost 1 base at V and 5 bases at J; junction bases unmatched: 4. Germline lookup yields CDR1 SGHDT and CDR2 YYEEEE.

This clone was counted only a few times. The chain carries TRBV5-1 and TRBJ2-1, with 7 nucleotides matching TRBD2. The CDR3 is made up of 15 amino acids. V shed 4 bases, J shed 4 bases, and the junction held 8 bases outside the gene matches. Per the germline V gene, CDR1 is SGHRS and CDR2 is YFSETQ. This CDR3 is CASSLRGEGYNEQFF. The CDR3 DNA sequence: TGCGCCAGCAGCCTCCGGGGGGAGGGGTACAATGAGCAGTTCTTC.

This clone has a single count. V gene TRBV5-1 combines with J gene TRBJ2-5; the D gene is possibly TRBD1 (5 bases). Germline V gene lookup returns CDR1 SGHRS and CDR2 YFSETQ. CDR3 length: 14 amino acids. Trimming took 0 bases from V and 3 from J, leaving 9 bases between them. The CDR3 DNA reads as TGCGCCAGCAGCTTGGCGGGCAGGGAAGAGACCCAGTACTTC. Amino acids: CASSLAGREETQYF.

CDR3 protein: CASSPPDRVPSLEYF. Here the CDR3 DNA reads TGTGCCAGCAGCCCTCCGGACAGGGTCCCCTCATTGGAGTACTTC. The genes are TRBV28 and TRBJ2-7; 8 bases line up with TRBD1. Looked up from germline, CDR1 is MDHEN and CDR2 is SYDVKM. The V segment lost 6 bases and the J segment 11 bases; nucleotides outside the gene matches: 18. The CDR3 is made up of 15 amino acids.

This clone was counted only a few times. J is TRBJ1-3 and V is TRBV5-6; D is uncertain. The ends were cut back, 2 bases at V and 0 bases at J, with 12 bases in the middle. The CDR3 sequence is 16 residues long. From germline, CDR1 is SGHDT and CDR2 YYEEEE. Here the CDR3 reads CASSFAGRHSGNTIYF. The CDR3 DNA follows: TGTGCCAGCAGCTTCGCTGGCAGGCACTCTGGAAACACCATATATTTT.

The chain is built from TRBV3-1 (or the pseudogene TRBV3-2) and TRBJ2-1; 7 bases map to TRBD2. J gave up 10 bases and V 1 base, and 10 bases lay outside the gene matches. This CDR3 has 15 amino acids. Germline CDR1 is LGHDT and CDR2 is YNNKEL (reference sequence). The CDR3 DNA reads TGTGCCAGCAGCCAAGTTTCGGGAGGTTCGGGCGAGCAGTTCTTC. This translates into CASSQVSGGSGEQFF.

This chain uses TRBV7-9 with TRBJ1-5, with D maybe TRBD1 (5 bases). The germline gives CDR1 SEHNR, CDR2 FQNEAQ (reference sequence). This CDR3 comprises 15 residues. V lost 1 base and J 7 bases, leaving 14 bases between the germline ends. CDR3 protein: CASSLGQGSWQPQHF. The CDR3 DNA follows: TGTGCCAGCAGCTTAGGGCAGGGTAGTTGGCAGCCCCAGCATTTT.

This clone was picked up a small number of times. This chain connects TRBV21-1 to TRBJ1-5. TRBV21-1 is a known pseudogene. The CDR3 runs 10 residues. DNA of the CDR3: TGTGCCAGCACTGATCAGCCCCAGCATTTT. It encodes CASTDQPQHF.

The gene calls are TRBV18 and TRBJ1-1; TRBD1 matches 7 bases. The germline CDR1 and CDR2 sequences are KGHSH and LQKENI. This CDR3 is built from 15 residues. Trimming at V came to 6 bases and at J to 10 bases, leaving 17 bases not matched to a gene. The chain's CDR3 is CASSLGGQPGRGAFF. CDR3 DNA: TGTGCCAGCTCCCTTGGGGGACAGCCAGGTCGGGGAGCTTTCTTT.

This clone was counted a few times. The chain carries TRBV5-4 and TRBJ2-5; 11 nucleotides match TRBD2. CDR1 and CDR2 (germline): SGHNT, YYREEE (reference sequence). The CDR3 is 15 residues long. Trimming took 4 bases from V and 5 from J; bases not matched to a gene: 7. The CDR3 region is CASSPVAGGGETQYF. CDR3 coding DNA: TGTGCCAGCAGCCCCGTAGCGGGAGGGGGGGAGACCCAGTACTTC.

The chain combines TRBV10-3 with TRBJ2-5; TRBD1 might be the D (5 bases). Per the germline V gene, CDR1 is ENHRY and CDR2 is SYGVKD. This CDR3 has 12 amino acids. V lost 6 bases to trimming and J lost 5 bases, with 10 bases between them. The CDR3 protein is CAISQGRETQYF. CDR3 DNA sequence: TGTGCCATCAGCCAGGGCAGGGAGACCCAGTACTTC.

CDR3 loop: CASSLYGLVDTQYF. The CDR3 DNA reads as TGTGCCAGCAGTTTATACGGACTAGTGGATACGCAGTATTTT. This chain joins TRBV28 and TRBJ2-3; 7 bases align to TRBD2. V lost 1 base to trimming and J lost 6 bases; unmatched junction nucleotides: 4. Germline assignment: CDR1 MDHEN and CDR2 SYDVKM. The CDR3 consists of 14 residues.

CDR3 coding DNA: TGTGCCAGCCTGTCTAACTACGAGCAGTACTTC. Its translation: CASLSNYEQYF. The chain employs TRBV6-4 and TRBJ2-7; no clear D gene. Germline assignment: CDR1 MRHNA and CDR2 SNTAGT. The CDR3 has 11 residues. The germline V and J ends were trimmed by 8 bases and 3 bases, with 8 bases remaining between them.

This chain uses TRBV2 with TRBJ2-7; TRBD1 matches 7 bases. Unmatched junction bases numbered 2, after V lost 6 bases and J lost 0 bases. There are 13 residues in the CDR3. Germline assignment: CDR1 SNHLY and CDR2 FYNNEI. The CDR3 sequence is CASSGTDSYEQYF. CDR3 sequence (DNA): TGTGCCAGCAGCGGGACAGACTCCTACGAGCAGTACTTC. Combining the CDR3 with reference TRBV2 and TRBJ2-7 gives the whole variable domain EPEVTQTPSHQVTQMGQEVILRCVPISNHLYFYWYRQILGQKVEFLVSFYNNEISEKSEIFDDQFSVERPDGSNFTLKIRSTKLEDSAMYFCASSGTDSYEQYFGPGTRLTVT.

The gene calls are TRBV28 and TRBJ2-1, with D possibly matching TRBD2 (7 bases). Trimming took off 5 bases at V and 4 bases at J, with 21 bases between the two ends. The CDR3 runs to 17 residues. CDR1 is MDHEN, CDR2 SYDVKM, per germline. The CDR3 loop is CASSGGWGGTTYNEQFF. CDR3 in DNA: TGTGCCAGCAGTGGGGGCTGGGGTGGGACTACTTACAATGAGCAGTTCTTC.

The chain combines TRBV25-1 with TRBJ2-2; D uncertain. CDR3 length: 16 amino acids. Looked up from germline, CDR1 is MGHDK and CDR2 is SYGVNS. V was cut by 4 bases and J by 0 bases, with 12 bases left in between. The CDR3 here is CASSGSYRANTGELFF. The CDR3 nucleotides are TGTGCCAGCAGTGGGAGTTATCGGGCGAACACCGGGGAGCTGTTTTTT.

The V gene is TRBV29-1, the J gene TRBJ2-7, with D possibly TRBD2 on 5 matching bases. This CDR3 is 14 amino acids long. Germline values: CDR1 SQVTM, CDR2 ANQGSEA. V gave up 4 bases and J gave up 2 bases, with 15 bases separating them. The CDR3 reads CSVGSLAGPYEQYF. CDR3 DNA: TGCAGCGTTGGGTCTCTAGCAGGACCCTACGAGCAGTACTTC.

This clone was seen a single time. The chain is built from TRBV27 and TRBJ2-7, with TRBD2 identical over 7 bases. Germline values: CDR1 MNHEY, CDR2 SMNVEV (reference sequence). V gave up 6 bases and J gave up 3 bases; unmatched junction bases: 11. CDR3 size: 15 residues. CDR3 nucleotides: TGTGCCAGCAGGGCAGCGGGCGGGAGTATCTACGAGCAGTACTTC. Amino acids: CASRAAGGSIYEQYF.